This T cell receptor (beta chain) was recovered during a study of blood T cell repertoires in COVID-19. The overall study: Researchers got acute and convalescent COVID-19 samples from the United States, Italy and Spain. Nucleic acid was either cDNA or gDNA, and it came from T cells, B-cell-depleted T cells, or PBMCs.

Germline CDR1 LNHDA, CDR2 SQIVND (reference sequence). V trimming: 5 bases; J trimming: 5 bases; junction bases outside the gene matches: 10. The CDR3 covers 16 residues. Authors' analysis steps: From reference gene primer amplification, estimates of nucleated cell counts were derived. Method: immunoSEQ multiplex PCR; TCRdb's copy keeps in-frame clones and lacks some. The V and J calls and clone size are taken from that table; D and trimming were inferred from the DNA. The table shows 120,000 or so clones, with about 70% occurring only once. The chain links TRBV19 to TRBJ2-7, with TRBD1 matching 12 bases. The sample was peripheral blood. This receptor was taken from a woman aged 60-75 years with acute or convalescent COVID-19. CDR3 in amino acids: CASSSSSGQGANEQYF. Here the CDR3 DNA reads TGTGCCAGTAGTTCTTCGTCGGGACAGGGGGCCAACGAGCAGTACTTC.